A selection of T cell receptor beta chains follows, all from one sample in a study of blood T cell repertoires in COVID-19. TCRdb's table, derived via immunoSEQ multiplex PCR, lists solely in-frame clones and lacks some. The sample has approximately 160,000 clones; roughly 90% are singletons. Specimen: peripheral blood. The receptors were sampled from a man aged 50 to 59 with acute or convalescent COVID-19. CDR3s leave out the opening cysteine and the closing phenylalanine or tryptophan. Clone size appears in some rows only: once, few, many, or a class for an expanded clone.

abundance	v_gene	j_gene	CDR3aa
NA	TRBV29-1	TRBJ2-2	SVEGRAGGVRATGELF
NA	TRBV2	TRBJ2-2	ASRTSLWGTGELF
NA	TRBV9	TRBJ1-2	ASSPQGGRRLNYGYT
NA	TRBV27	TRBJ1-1	ASRTGTLNTEAF
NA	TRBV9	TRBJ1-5	ASSVAPNQPQH
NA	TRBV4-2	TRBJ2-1	ASSQGEGSAYNEQF
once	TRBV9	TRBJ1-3	ASSVGSSPGNTIY
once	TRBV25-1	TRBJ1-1	ASSDPGQGDTEAF
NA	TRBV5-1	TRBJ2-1	ASSRTTGTRANEQF
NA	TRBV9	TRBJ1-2	ASSPSRGPGGYT
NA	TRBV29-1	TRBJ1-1	SVRQGLNTEAF
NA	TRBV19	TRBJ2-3	ASTSTGSRSTDTQY
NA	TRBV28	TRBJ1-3	ASSLLFENTIY
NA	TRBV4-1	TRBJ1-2	ASSQVLRGRGYT
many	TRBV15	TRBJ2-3	ATSRDRAGDGDTQY
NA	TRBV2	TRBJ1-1	ASSDRGAGTEAF
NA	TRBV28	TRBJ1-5	ASSQDSYSNQPQH
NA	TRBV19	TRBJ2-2	ASSPQGAYTGELF
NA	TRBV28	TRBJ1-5	ASKGQINQPQH
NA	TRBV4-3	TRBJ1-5	ASSLRTGNQPQH
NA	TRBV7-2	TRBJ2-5	ASSSLAVGVQETQY
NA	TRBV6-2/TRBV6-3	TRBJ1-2	ASSYDLELYGYT
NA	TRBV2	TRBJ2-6	ASNGGTGANVLT
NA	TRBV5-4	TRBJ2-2	ASSLLAGGGSTGELF
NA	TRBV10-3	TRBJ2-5	AISAGGPQETQY
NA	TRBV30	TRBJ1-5	AWSRKPGTGVDQPQH
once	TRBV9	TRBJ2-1	ASSVTSGPYNEQF
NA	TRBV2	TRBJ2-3	ASSEGGTDTQY
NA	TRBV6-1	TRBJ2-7	ASSERGVGGSDEQY
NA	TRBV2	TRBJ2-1	ASSEPSVTYNEQF
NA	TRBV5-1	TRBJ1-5	ASSLGGRSNQPQH
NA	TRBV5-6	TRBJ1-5	ASSLRGAGQPQH
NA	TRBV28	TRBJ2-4	ASPEIRDRGGLAKNIQY
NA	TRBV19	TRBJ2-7	ASSAQQGARHEQY
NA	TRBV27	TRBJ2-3	ASSFGGYFTDTQY
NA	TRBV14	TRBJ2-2	ASSQGYGNTGELF
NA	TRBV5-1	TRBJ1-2	ASRPAEGLGGYT
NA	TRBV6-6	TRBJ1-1	ASRRVPRGMNTEAF
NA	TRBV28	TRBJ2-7	ASSPSDRAYEQY
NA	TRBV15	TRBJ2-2	ATSREPGTNTGELF
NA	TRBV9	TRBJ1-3	ASSLGGVSGNTIY
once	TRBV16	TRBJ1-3	ASSQQGTGNTIY
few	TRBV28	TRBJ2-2	ASSPDRAGTGELF
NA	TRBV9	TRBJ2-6	ASSVAGSGSGANVLT
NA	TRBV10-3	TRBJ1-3	AIRGDFPGNTIY
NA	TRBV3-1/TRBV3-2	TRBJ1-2	ASSQGAQVNYGYT
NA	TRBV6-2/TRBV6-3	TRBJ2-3	ASSSFTSGNTDTQY
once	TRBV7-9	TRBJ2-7	ASSSERGYEQY
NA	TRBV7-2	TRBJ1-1	ASSLGRQGKMNTEAF
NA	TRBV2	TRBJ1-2	ASPGTGNYGYT
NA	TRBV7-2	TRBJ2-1	ASSFLPRGFYNEQF
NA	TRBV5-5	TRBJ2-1	ASSFSGPYNEQF
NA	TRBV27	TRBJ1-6	ASRIGGRSNSPLH
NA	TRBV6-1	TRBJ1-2	ASSEDKENYGYT
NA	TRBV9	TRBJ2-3	ASSVGEIWEGVTQY
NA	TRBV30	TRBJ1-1	AWNPGGGTEAF